The rows below give T cell receptor beta chains drawn from one sample of a study of cytomegalovirus exposure and HLA in healthy donors. Using immunoSEQ multiplex PCR, the repertoire was profiled, and TCRdb retains in-frame clones only, with some absent. The repertoire holds approximately 110,000 clones, with 65% to 80% as singletons. The sample was PBMCs. All receptors come from a human donor in good health. The CDR3 runs from the conserved cysteine through the conserved F or W. Each record gives: V gene, clone size, J gene, D gene, CDR3 DNA, CDR3 protein. A D gene is named only where the DNA matches it firmly. Size tells how often a clone was seen (once, few, many) or the class of an expanded clone, and some rows leave it out.

v_call: TRBV29-1
clone_size: .
j_call: TRBJ1-1
d_call: .
cdr3_nt: TGCAGCGTTGAAGATGAGAGTAACACTGAAGCTTTCTTT
cdr3_aa: CSVEDESNTEAFF

v_call: TRBV5-1
clone_size: .
j_call: TRBJ2-1
d_call: .
cdr3_nt: TGCGCCAGCAGCCGCGACATTTCGCTTGCCAATGAGCAGTTCTTC
cdr3_aa: CASSRDISLANEQFF

v_call: TRBV4-2
clone_size: .
j_call: TRBJ2-6
d_call: .
cdr3_nt: TGTGCCAGCAGCCAAACCAGGGCCGGGGCCAACGTCCTGACTTTC
cdr3_aa: CASSQTRAGANVLTF

v_call: TRBV10-3
clone_size: .
j_call: TRBJ2-5
d_call: .
cdr3_nt: TGTGCCATCAGTCCGACAGGCCAAGAGACCCAGTACTTC
cdr3_aa: CAISPTGQETQYF

v_call: TRBV6-6
clone_size: few
j_call: TRBJ1-4
d_call: .
cdr3_nt: TGTGCCAGCAGTTACGATCAGGGTCAAAAACTGTTTTTT
cdr3_aa: CASSYDQGQKLFF

v_call: TRBV5-1
clone_size: .
j_call: TRBJ1-1
d_call: TRBD1
cdr3_nt: TGCGCCAGCAGCTTGGGACAGGGTTTGACTGAAGCTTTCTTT
cdr3_aa: CASSLGQGLTEAFF

v_call: TRBV7-9
clone_size: once
j_call: TRBJ2-5
d_call: TRBD1
cdr3_nt: TGTGCCAGCAGTTCAACAGGGGTCCCTAAGGAGACCCAGTACTTC
cdr3_aa: CASSSTGVPKETQYF

v_call: TRBV29-1
clone_size: .
j_call: TRBJ2-2
d_call: TRBD2
cdr3_nt: TGCAGCGTCATTCCGTTCGGGACTAGCGGCCAGAACACCGGGGAGCTGTTTTTT
cdr3_aa: CSVIPFGTSGQNTGELFF

v_call: TRBV18
clone_size: .
j_call: TRBJ1-5
d_call: .
cdr3_nt: TGTGCCAGCTCCTCGGGGGGGATCAATCAGCCCCAGCATTTT
cdr3_aa: CASSSGGINQPQHF

v_call: TRBV27
clone_size: .
j_call: TRBJ1-6
d_call: .
cdr3_nt: TGTGCCAGCAGTTTATCTCCCCCGGGACTACGCTTCCTTGATTCACCCCTCCACTTT
cdr3_aa: CASSLSPPGLRFLDSPLHF

v_call: TRBV18
clone_size: .
j_call: TRBJ2-2
d_call: TRBD2
cdr3_nt: TGTGCCAGCTCACCACCAGCTAGCGGGAACACCGGGGAGCTGTTTTTT
cdr3_aa: CASSPPASGNTGELFF